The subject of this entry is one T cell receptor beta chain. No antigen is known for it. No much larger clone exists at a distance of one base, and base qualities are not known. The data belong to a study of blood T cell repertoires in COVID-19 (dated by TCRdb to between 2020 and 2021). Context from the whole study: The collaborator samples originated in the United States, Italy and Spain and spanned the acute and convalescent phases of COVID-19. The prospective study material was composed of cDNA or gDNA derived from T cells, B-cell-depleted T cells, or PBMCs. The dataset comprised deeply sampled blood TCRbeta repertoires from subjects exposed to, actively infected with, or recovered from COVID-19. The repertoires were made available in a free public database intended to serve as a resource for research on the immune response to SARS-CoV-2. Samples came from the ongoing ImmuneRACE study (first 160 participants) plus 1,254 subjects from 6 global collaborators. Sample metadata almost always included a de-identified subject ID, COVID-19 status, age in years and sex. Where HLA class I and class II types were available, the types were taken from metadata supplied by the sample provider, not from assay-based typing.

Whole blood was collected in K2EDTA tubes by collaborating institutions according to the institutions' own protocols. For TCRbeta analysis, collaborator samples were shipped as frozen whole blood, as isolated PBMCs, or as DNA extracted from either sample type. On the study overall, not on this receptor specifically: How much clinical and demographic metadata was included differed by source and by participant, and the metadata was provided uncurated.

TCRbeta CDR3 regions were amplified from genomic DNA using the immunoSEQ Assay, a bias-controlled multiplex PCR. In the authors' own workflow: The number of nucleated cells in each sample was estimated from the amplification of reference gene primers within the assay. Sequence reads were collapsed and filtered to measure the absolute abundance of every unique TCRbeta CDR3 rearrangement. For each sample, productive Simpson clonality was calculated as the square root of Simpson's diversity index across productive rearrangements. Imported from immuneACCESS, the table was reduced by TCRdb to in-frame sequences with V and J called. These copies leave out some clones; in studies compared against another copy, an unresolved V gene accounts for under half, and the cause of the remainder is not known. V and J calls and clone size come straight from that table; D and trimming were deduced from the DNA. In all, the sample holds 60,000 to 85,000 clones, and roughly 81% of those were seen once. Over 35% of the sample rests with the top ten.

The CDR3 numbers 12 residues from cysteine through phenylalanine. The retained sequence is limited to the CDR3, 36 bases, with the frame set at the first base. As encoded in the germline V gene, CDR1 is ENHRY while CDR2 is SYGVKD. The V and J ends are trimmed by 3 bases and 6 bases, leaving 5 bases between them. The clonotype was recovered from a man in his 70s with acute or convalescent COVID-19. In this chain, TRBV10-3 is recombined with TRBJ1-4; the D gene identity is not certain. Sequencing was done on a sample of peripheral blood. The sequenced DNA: TGTGCCATCAGTGACGGGGATGAAAAACTGTTTTTT. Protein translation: CAISDGDEKLFF.